The subject of this entry is one TCR beta chain. V was cut by 4 bases and J by 2 bases, with 17 bases left in between. The CDR3 covers 16 residues. Germline V gene sequence: CDR1 SGDLS, CDR2 YYNGEE. This table comes from immunoSEQ multiplex PCR, and its TCRdb copy is limited to in-frame clones, with some not included. In the table there are some 45,000 clones, 70% to 90% of which are singletons. These data belong to a study of OX40 agonist ivuxolimab in advanced cancers. Study summary: Patients were about 83% male with ages about 23 to 90, mean around 61.

This specimen was CD4+ or CD8+ T cells sorted from blood, taken in a trial of the OX40 agonist ivuxolimab. The gene calls are TRBV9 and TRBJ2-3; D gene uncertain. The sequence derives from an adult with an advanced solid tumor such as melanoma, head and neck, liver or kidney cancer. The CDR3 DNA reads as TGTGCCAGCAGCCAGCGACTGGGCGGATACACAGATACGCAGTATTTT. It specifies CASSQRLGGYTDTQYF.